This is a list of T cell receptor beta chains from one sample in a study of T cell repertoires in cytomegalovirus infection. These receptors' targets are unknown. TCRdb reprocessed the reads with MiXCR, giving one entry per CDR3 protein. The top ten clones hold 10% to 15% of a sample with around 300,000 distinct CDR3 sequences, more than 20% of them seen once. Sequences were derived from cultured PBMCs, sampled from culture after CMV antigen stimulation. These receptors were taken from a human donor in good health (CMV status not recorded). Some clones in this sample may be carry-over from other donors' samples. CDR3s include the opening cysteine and the closing phenylalanine or tryptophan. A D gene is named only where the DNA matches it firmly. A row's size may be missing; if present it is once, few, many or a size class.

CDR3 protein | CDR3 DNA | J gene | V gene | D gene | clone size
CASSYSLGAYRKEETQYF | TGTGCCAGCAGTTACAGCTTGGGTGCCTATAGGAAGGAGGAGACCCAGTACTTC | TRBJ2-5 | TRBV6-2/TRBV6-3 | - | -
CASSYLTSMTAIYGYTF | TGTGCCAGCAGTTACCTAACTAGTATGACAGCTATCTATGGCTACACCTTC | TRBJ1-2 | TRBV6-6 | - | -
CASSQERFRTKSAEAFF | TGCGCCAGCAGCCAAGAACGGTTTCGGACTAAGAGCGCTGAAGCTTTCTTT | TRBJ1-1 | TRBV4-1 | - | few
CASSWAGVGSGTDTQYF | TGTGCCAGCAGCTGGGCGGGAGTGGGGTCGGGCACAGATACGCAGTATTTT | TRBJ2-3 | TRBV7-2 | TRBD2 | many
CASSQDRRNTEAFF | TGCGCCAGCAGCCAAGATAGGAGAAACACTGAAGCTTTCTTT | TRBJ1-1 | TRBV4-1 | - | -
CASAITNNRVVSNQPQHF | TGTGCCAGCGCAATTACTAACAACAGGGTCGTGAGCAATCAGCCCCAGCATTTT | TRBJ1-5 | TRBV28 | - | few
CASSPGRAGWDIQYF | TGTGCCAGCAGCCCGGGGCGAGCGGGGTGGGACATTCAGTACTTC | TRBJ2-4 | TRBV7-2 | TRBD2 | -
CATSDLRGINEKLFF | TGTGCCACCAGTGACCTGCGGGGAATCAATGAAAAACTGTTTTTT | TRBJ1-4 | TRBV24-1 | - | -
CASSAQGADTEAFF | TGTGCCAGCAGCGCACAGGGGGCGGACACTGAAGCTTTCTTT | TRBJ1-1 | TRBV7-8 | TRBD1 | few
CASSVGLAGGVVQFF | TGTGCCAGCAGCGTGGGACTAGCGGGGGGGGTGGTGCAGTTCTTC | TRBJ2-1 | TRBV7-2 | TRBD2 | many
CASSGRMWDQPQHF | TGTGCCAGCAGTGGAAGGATGTGGGATCAGCCCCAGCATTTT | TRBJ1-5 | TRBV2 | - | -
CASSFGRITDTQYF | TGTGCCAGCAGCTTCGGGAGGATCACAGATACGCAGTATTTT | TRBJ2-3 | TRBV7-2 | TRBD2 | many
CASSMGASGRRETQYF | TGTGCCAGTAGTATGGGGGCTAGCGGGAGACGGGAGACCCAGTACTTC | TRBJ2-5 | TRBV19 | TRBD2 | -
CASSVVPVFAHEQYF | TGTGCCAGCAGCGTAGTTCCGGTATTCGCTCACGAGCAGTACTTC | TRBJ2-7 | TRBV9 | - | once
CASSFGRLSGTISGANVLTF | TGTGCCAGCAGCTTTGGTCGACTAAGCGGGACCATCTCTGGGGCCAACGTCCTGACTTTC | TRBJ2-6 | TRBV7-9 | TRBD2 | few